The T cell receptor (beta chain) described here comes from a study of cytomegalovirus exposure and HLA in healthy donors. The CDR3 totals 17 residues. V shed 5 bases and J 6 bases; nucleotides not matched to a gene: 14. Looked up from germline, CDR1 is SGHTA and CDR2 is FQGTGA. Primers included in the PCR were 60 Vbeta and 13 Jbeta primers. Data came from immunoSEQ multiplex PCR; TCRdb stores just in-frame clones and leaves some out. The profile shows 100,000 or so clones, around 72% of them singletons. Input material: PBMCs. The rearrangement links TRBV7-3 to TRBJ2-2; 8 bases are a match to TRBD1. This clonotype originated in a young man in good health and CMV-seronegative. The CDR3 region is CASSATPGQGRSGELFF. The CDR3 nucleotides read TGTGCCAGCAGCGCCACTCCAGGACAGGGTCGATCCGGGGAGCTGTTTTTT.